This note documents a single TCR beta chain sequence. This entry comes from a study of blood T cell repertoires in COVID-19. Study-wide background: The United States, Italy and Spain were the sources of the acute and convalescent COVID-19 samples. PBMCs, B-cell-depleted T cells, or T cells were the source of the cDNA or gDNA that made up the material.

Germline V gene data show CDR1 as SGHTA and CDR2 as FQGTGA. With 6 bases clipped from V and 2 bases from J, the junction kept 8 bases outside the gene matches. CDR3 length equals 16 residues. In the original workflow: Amplification of reference gene primers provided the estimated nucleated cell counts. Method: immunoSEQ multiplex PCR; TCRdb's copy keeps in-frame clones and lacks some. That table is the source of V, J and clone size, and D and trimming were worked out from the DNA. The sample lists around 220,000 clones; 86% were seen once. Sequencing was done on a sample of peripheral blood. The chain is built from TRBV7-3 and TRBJ2-3; 10 positions agree with TRBD2. The sequence derives from a woman in her fifties or sixties with acute or convalescent COVID-19. The CDR3 here is CASSTNLAGVTDTQYF. For the CDR3, the DNA is TGTGCCAGCAGTACGAACCTAGCGGGGGTCACAGATACGCAGTATTTT. Together with reference TRBV7-3 and TRBJ2-3, the CDR3 gives the full variable domain: GAGVSQTPSNKVTEKGKYVELRCDPISGHTALYWYRQSLGQGPEFLIYFQGTGAADDSGLPNDRFFAVRPEGSVSTLKIQRTERGDSAVYLCASSTNLAGVTDTQYFGPGTRLTVL.